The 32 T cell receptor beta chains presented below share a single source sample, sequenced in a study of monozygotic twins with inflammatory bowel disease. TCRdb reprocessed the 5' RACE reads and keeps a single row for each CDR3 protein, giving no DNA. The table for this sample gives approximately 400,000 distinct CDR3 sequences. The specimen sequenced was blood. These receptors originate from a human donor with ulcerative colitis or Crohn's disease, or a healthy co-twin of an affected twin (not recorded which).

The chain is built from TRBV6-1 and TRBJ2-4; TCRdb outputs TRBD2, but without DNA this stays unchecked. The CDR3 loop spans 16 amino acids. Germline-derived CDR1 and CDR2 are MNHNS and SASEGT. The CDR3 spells CASSRTIENAGNIQYF.

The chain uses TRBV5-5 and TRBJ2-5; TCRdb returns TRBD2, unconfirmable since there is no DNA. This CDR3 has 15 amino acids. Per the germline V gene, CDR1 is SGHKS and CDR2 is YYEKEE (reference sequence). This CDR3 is CASSLGGRAGETQYF.

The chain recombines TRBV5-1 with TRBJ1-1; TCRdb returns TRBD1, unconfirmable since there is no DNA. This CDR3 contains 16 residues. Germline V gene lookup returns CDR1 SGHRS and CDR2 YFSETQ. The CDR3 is CASSLRTGGLNTEAFF. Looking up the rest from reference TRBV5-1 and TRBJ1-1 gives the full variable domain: KAGVTQTPRYLIKTRGQQVTLSCSPISGHRSVSWYQQTPGQGLQFLFEYFSETQRNKGNFPGRFSGRQFSNSRSEMNVSTLELGDSALYLCASSLRTGGLNTEAFFGQGTRLTVV.

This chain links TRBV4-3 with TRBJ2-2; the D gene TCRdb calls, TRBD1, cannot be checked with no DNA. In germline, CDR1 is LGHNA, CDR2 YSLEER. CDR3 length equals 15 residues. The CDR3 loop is CASSHPGARDGELFF.

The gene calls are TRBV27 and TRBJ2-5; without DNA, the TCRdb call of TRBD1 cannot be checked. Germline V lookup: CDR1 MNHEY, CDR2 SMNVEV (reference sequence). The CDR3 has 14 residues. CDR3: CASSLSRTAETQYF.

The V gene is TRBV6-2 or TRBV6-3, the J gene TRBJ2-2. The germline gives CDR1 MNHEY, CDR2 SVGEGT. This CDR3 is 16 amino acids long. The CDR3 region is CASSYPFGFNTGELFF.

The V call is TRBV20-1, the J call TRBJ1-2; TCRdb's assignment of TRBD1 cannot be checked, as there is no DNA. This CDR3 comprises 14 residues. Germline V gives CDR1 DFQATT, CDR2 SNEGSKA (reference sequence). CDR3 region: CSAPTGEPNYGYTF.

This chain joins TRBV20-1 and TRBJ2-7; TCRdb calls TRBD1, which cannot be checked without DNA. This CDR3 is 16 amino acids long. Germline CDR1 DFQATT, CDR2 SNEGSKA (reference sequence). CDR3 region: CSARPGGTGAAYEQYF.

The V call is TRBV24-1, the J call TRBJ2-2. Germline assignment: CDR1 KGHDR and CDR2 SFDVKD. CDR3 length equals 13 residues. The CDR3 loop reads CATSERSTGELFF.

This CDR3 is CASSLSAGYTDTQYF. This chain joins TRBV7-2 and TRBJ2-3; checking the TCRdb D call of TRBD2 is not possible without DNA. The CDR3 loop spans 15 amino acids. CDR1 and CDR2 (germline): SGHTA, FQGNSA. The full variable domain, completed using reference TRBV7-2 and TRBJ2-3, is GAGVSQSPSNKVTEKGKDVELRCDPISGHTALYWYRQSLGQGLEFLIYFQGNSAPDKSGLPSDRFSAERTGGSVSTLTIQRTQQEDSAVYLCASSLSAGYTDTQYFGPGTRLTVL.

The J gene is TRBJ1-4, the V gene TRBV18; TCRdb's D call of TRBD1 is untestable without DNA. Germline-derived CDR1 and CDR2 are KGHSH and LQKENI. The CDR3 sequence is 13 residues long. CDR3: CASSPTQGKSLFF.

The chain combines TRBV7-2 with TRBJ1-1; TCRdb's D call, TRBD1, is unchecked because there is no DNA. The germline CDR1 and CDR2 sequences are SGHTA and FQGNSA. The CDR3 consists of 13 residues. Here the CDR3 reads CASGSGGDGEAFF.

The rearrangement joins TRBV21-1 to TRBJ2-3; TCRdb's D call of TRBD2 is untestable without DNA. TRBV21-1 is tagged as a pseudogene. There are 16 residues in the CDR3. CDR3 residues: CASSNSVAGGGDTQYF.

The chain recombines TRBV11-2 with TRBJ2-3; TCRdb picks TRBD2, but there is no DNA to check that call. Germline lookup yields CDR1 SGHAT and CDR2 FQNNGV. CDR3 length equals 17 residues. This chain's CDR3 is CASSLVGSGSATDTQYF.

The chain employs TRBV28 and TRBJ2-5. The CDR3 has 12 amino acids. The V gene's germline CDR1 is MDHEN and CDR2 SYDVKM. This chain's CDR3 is CASSPVTRLQYF.

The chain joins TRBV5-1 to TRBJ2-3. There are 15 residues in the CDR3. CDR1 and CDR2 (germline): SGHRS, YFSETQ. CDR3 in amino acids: CASSLVAASTDTQYF.

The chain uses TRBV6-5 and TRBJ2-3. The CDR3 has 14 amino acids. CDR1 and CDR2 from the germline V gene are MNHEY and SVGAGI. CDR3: CASSYVGPTDTQYF.

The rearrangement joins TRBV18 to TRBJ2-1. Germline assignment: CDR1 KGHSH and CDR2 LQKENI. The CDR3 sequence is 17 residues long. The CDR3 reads CASSPRAGDLLYNEQFF.

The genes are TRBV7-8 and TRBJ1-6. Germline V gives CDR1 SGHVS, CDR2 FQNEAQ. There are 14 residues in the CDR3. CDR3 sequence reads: CASSLEGGLSPLHF. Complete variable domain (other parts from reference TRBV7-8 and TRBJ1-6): GAGVSQSPRYKVAKRGQDVALRCDPISGHVSLFWYQQALGQGPEFLTYFQNEAQLDKSGLPSDRFFAERPEGSVSTLKIQRTQQEDSAVYLCASSLEGGLSPLHFGNGTRLTVT.

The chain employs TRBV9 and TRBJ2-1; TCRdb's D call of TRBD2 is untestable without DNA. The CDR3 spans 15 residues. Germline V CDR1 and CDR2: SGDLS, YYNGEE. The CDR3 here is CASSTRLAGGNEQFF.

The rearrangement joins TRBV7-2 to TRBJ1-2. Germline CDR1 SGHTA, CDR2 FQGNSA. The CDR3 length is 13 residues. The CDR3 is CASSSGGDYGYTF.

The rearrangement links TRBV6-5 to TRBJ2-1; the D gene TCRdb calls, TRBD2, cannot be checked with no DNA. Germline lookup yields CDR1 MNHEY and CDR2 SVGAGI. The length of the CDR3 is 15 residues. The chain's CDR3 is CASSYGLAGKDEQFF.

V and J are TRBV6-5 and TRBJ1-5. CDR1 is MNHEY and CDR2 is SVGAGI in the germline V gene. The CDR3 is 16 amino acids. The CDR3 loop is CASSYSPRGALQPQHF.

This CDR3 reads CASSLGVFGNQPQHF. The chain carries TRBV5-1 and TRBJ1-5. Germline lookup yields CDR1 SGHRS and CDR2 YFSETQ. The CDR3 contains 15 residues.

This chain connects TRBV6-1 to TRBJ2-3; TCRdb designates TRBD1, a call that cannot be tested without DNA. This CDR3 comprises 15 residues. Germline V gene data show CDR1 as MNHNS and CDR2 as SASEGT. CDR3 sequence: CASSGPGARTDTQYF.

The CDR3 spells CSVAWDSAYEQYF. The chain employs TRBV29-1 and TRBJ2-7; checking the TCRdb D call of TRBD1 is not possible without DNA. Germline loops: CDR1 SQVTM, CDR2 ANQGSEA. This CDR3 has 13 amino acids.

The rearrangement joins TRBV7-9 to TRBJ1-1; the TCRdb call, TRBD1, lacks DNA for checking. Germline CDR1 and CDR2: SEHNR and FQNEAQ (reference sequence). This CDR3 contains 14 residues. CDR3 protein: CASSFSTAADEAFF.

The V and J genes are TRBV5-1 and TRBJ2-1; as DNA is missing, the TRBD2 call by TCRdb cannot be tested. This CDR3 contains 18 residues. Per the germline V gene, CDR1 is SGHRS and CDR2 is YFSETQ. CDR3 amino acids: CASSSLVSGGAGTGEQFF.

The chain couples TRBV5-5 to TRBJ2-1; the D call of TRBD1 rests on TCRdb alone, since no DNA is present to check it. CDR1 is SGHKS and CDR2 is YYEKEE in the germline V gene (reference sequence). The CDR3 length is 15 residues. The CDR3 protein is CASSLEDRFYNEQFF.

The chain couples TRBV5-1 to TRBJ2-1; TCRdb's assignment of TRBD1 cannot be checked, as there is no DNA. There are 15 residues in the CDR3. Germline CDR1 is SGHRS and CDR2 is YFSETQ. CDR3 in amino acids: CASSLAGGQNNEQFF.

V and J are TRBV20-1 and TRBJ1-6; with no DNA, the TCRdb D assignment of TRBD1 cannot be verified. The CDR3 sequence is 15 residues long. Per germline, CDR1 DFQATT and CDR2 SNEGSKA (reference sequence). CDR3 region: CSAMVQGDYNSPLHF.

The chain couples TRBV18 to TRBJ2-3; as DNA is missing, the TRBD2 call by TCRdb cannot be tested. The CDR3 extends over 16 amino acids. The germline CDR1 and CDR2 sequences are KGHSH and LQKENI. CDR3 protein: CASSPKGPTSTDTQYF. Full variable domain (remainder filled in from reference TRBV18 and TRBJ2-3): NAGVMQNPRHLVRRRGQEARLRCSPMKGHSHVYWYRQLPEEGLKFMVYLQKENIIDESGMPKERFSAEFPKEGPSILRIQQVVRGDSAAYFCASSPKGPTSTDTQYFGPGTRLTVL.